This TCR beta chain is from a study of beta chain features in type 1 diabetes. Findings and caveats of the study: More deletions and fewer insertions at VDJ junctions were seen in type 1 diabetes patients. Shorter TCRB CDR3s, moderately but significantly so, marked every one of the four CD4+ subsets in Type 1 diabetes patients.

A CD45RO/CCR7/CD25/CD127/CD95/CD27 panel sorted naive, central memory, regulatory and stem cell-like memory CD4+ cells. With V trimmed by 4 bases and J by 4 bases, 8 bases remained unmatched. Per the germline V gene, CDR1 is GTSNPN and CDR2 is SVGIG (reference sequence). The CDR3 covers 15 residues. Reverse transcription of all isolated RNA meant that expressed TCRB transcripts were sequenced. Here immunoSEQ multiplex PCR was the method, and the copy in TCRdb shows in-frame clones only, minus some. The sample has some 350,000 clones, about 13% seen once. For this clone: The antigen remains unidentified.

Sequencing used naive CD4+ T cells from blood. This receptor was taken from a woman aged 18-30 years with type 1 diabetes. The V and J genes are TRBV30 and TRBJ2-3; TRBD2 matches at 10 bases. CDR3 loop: CAWTASGRPSDTQYF. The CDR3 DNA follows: TGTGCCTGGACGGCTAGCGGGAGACCGTCAGATACGCAGTATTTT.